Each of the 24 T cell receptor beta chains below was sequenced from the same sample in a study of beta chain features in type 1 diabetes. Sequencing targeted expressed TCRB transcripts, as all isolated RNA had been reverse transcribed. Method: immunoSEQ multiplex PCR; TCRdb's copy keeps in-frame clones and lacks some. The data hold some 240,000 clones, with around 9.9% observed a single time. The sequenced material came from central memory CD4+ T cells from blood. The receptors derive from a man aged 18-30 years in good health.

V gene TRBV5-1 combines with J gene TRBJ2-3; D not certain. The V and J ends lost 0 bases and 8 bases respectively, with 19 bases between them. The CDR3 sequence is 16 residues long. Germline V CDR1 and CDR2: SGHRS, YFSETQ. The CDR3: CASSLDPGKGPGTQYF. CDR3 DNA sequence: TGCGCCAGCAGCTTGGATCCAGGCAAAGGGCCAGGTACGCAGTATTTT.

This sequence joins TRBV9 and TRBJ2-5; 7 bases align to TRBD1. V was pared by 0 bases and J by 7 bases, with 12 bases of the junction left unmatched. Germline values: CDR1 SGDLS, CDR2 YYNGEE. There are 16 residues in the CDR3. The CDR3 nucleotides read TGTGCCAGCAGCGTAGATACCGGACAGGCGACTTTGACCCAGTACTTC. It specifies CASSVDTGQATLTQYF. The variable domain in full, with the rest retrieved from reference TRBV9 and TRBJ2-5, is DSGVTQTPKHLITATGQRVTLRCSPRSGDLSVYWYQQSLDQGLQFLIQYYNGEERAKGNILERFSAQQFPDLHSELNLSSLELGDSALYFCASSVDTGQATLTQYFGPGTRLLVL.

This clone was observed a few times. The V and J genes are TRBV25-1 and TRBJ2-7; a possible D gene is TRBD1 (5 bases). Germline V gene data show CDR1 as MGHDK and CDR2 as SYGVNS. This CDR3 contains 13 residues. Trimming cost V 9 bases and J 2 bases, with 14 bases left between them. DNA of the CDR3: TGTGCCAGTCCCCAGGGCAGCCCCTACGAGCAGTACTTC. Amino acids: CASPQGSPYEQYF.

V is TRBV6-5 and J is TRBJ2-7, with TRBD2 identical over 10 bases. The CDR3 length is 15 residues. Germline trimming cut 2 bases from V and 7 bases from J; bases unmatched to any gene: 8. The germline V gene encodes CDR1 MNHEY and CDR2 SVGAGI. The CDR3 region is CASSYPQREGREQYF. In nucleotides, the CDR3 is TGTGCCAGCAGTTACCCCCAGCGGGAGGGCCGAGAGCAGTACTTC.

This clone occurred a few times. The CDR3, as DNA: TGTGCCAGCAGCCCCCGGGTGATTGTTCGCACAGATACGCAGTATTTT. Translated, it gives CASSPRVIVRTDTQYF. This chain connects TRBV9 to TRBJ2-3; D ambiguous. The CDR3 runs to 16 residues. The V gene's germline CDR1 is SGDLS and CDR2 YYNGEE. The germline V and J ends were trimmed by 4 bases and 1 base, with 16 bases remaining between them.

The chain is built from TRBV10-2 and TRBJ2-2, with 12 positions matching TRBD2. Germline V gene data show CDR1 as WSHSY and CDR2 as SAAADI. There are 14 residues in the CDR3. V lost 8 bases to trimming and J lost 3 bases; unmatched junction nucleotides: 1. The CDR3 DNA reads TGCGCCAGCCGACTAGCGGGGGACACCGGGGAGCTGTTTTTT. Protein sequence: CASRLAGDTGELFF.

The CDR3 here is CASTVQGINEQYF. In DNA form, the CDR3 reads TGTGCCAGCACCGTACAGGGTATCAACGAGCAGTACTTC. The rearrangement links TRBV2 to TRBJ2-7, with TRBD1 as a possible D gene (6 bases). Germline V gene sequence: CDR1 SNHLY, CDR2 FYNNEI. The CDR3 runs 13 residues. With 7 bases removed from V and 5 bases from J, the gap between germline ends came to 15 bases.

This clone showed up just a few times. The chain links TRBV29-1 to TRBJ1-2, with TRBD1 matching over 8 bases. V lost 2 bases to trimming and J lost 7 bases; unmatched junction nucleotides: 0. Germline CDR1 and CDR2: SQVTM and ANQGSEA. The CDR3 loop spans 11 amino acids. The CDR3 DNA follows: TGCAGCGTTGAAACAGGGGGTGGCTACACCTTC. Translating it yields CSVETGGGYTF.

The table lists this clone with a few counts. The chain is built from TRBV7-2 and TRBJ2-1; TRBD2 might be the D (5 bases). Trimming pared 6 bases from V and 3 bases from J, leaving 9 bases between. Germline CDR1 and CDR2: SGHTA and FQGNSA. The CDR3 has 13 residues. DNA for the CDR3: TGTGCCAGCAGTCAAGGGAGCTACAATGAGCAGTTCTTC. Translation: CASSQGSYNEQFF.

The V call is TRBV30, the J call TRBJ2-3, with TRBD2 matching over 9 bases. V trimming: 4 bases; J trimming: 6 bases; junction bases outside the gene matches: 14. Germline V gene sequence: CDR1 GTSNPN, CDR2 SVGIG (reference sequence). This CDR3 has 16 residues. CDR3 in DNA: TGTGCCTGGACCTTTTTCTCGGGACTAGCAGGGGATACGCAGTATTTT. This translates into CAWTFFSGLAGDTQYF.

V gene TRBV7-9 combines with J gene TRBJ1-1; D is possibly TRBD1 (5 bases). V gave up 5 bases and J gave up 5 bases, with 12 bases separating them. This CDR3 has 13 amino acids. CDR1 and CDR2 from the germline V gene are SEHNR and FQNEAQ (reference sequence). The CDR3 sequence is CASSPGGGTEAFF. CDR3 nucleotides: TGTGCCAGCAGCCCCGGGGGGGGAACTGAAGCTTTCTTT. The full variable domain, its missing parts supplied by reference TRBV7-9 and TRBJ1-1, is DTGVSQNPRHKITKRGQNVTFRCDPISEHNRLYWYRQTLGQGPEFLTYFQNEAQLEKSRLLSDRFSAERPKGSFSTLEIQRTEQGDSAMYLCASSPGGGTEAFFGQGTRLTVV.

This clone was observed a few times. This chain links TRBV10-3 with TRBJ2-3, with 14 bases aligning to TRBD2. With V trimmed by 6 bases and J by 3 bases, 11 bases remained unmatched. Germline lookup yields CDR1 ENHRY and CDR2 SYGVKD. CDR3 length equals 18 residues. CDR3 in DNA: TGTGCCATCAGCCCGAGTGGGACTAGCGGGAGTTGGACAGATACGCAGTATTTT. Encoded protein: CAISPSGTSGSWTDTQYF.

In its sample, this clone was seen a few times. The V gene is TRBV7-3, the J gene TRBJ2-7, with unresolved D. Germline CDR1 reads SGHTA; CDR2 reads FQGTGA. V lost 5 bases, J lost 6 bases, and 14 bases lay in between. The CDR3 has 13 amino acids. CDR3 amino acids: CASSRSWEGEQYF. The CDR3 DNA reads as TGTGCCAGCAGCCGTTCGTGGGAAGGCGAGCAGTACTTC.

The table lists this clone with a few counts. The chain employs TRBV6-5 and TRBJ2-5; 9 positions agree with TRBD1. With the DNA end fitting TRBJ2-7 better, the J assignment may be wrong. There are 15 residues in the CDR3. The germline gives CDR1 MNHEY, CDR2 SVGAGI. CDR3 DNA sequence: TGTGCCAGCAGTTACCAACCGGGACAGGGCTACGAGCAGTACTTC. It encodes CASSYQPGQGYEQYF.

This clone was detected only a few times. A read error may explain this, as a much larger clone is one base away. The chain links TRBV2 to TRBJ2-3; D is perhaps TRBD1 (6 bases). This CDR3 contains 11 residues. V was clipped by 6 bases and J by 5 bases, with 6 bases between them. Germline V CDR1 and CDR2: SNHLY, FYNNEI. CDR3 amino acids: CASSRGDTQYF. Written as DNA, the CDR3 is TGTGCCAGCAGCAGGGGAGATACGCAGTATTTT.

In regard to this clone: The same CDR3 is also encoded by other DNA sequences in this sample. The DNA of the CDR3 is TGCAGCGTGGGACAGCGCCAAGAGACCCAGTACTTC. This encodes CSVGQRQETQYF. The chain recombines TRBV29-1 with TRBJ2-5, with TRBD1 matching over 7 bases. CDR1 is SQVTM, CDR2 ANQGSEA, per germline. V dropped 6 bases and J dropped 1; count of bases not matched to a gene: 2. This CDR3 contains 12 residues.

Ten or more counts support this clone. The V call is TRBV10-3, the J call TRBJ2-1, with D possibly being TRBD1 (6 bases). Germline V gives CDR1 ENHRY, CDR2 SYGVKD. The CDR3 has 14 amino acids. Trimming took 1 base from V and 5 from J, leaving 9 bases between them. CDR3 region: CAISEFGGHNEQFF. The CDR3 bases are TGTGCCATCAGTGAGTTTGGGGGCCACAATGAGCAGTTCTTC.

This clone was counted only a few times. The chain recombines TRBV4-2 with TRBJ1-4; D call uncertain. CDR1 LGHNA and CDR2 YNFKEQ come from the germline V gene. The V end was cut by 1 base, the J end by 7 bases, with 22 bases between. This CDR3 is 18 amino acids long. The CDR3 sequence: CASSQGGLSNAGFEKLFF. CDR3 in DNA: TGTGCCAGCAGCCAAGGAGGACTAAGCAATGCGGGCTTTGAAAAACTGTTTTTT.

This clone was counted between two and nine times. A far bigger clonotype differs at one base, so this is likely a read error. V and J are TRBV4-1 and TRBJ2-1; 9 bases align to TRBD2. Trimming removed 3 bases from V and 0 bases from J; junction bases left unmatched: 9. Germline CDR1 and CDR2: MGHRA and YSYEKL. The CDR3 length is 18 residues. The chain's CDR3 is CASSHRRASGISYNEQFF. The DNA of the CDR3 is TGCGCCAGCAGCCATCGCCGGGCTAGCGGGATCTCCTACAATGAGCAGTTCTTC.

This clone was seen a few times. Other DNA sequences from this sample encode an identical CDR3 as well. J is TRBJ2-5 and V is TRBV18; D gene unclear. CDR1 KGHSH and CDR2 LQKENI come from the germline V gene. The CDR3 covers 12 residues. Trimming took off 3 bases at V and 4 bases at J, with 6 bases between the two ends. CDR3 sequence: CASSPGSETQYF. The CDR3 DNA follows: TGTGCCAGCTCACCGGGATCAGAGACCCAGTACTTC.

This chain uses TRBV9 with TRBJ1-1, with 7 positions matching TRBD1. The CDR3 length is 15 residues. The germline V gene has CDR1 SGDLS and CDR2 YYNGEE. Trimming removed 3 bases from V and 1 base from J; junction bases left unmatched: 6. The CDR3 spells CASSGSNRGNTEAFF. CDR3 sequence (DNA): TGTGCCAGCAGCGGATCAAACAGGGGGAACACTGAAGCTTTCTTT.

This chain links TRBV9 with TRBJ2-7, with unresolved D. V was shortened by 0 bases and J by 2 bases, with 9 bases between the two germline ends. The CDR3 extends over 14 amino acids. From germline, CDR1 is SGDLS and CDR2 YYNGEE. CDR3 coding DNA: TGTGCCAGCAGCGTAGGTTTGGGGACCTACGAGCAGTACTTC. This translates into CASSVGLGTYEQYF. Supplemented by reference TRBV9 and TRBJ2-7, the full variable domain reads DSGVTQTPKHLITATGQRVTLRCSPRSGDLSVYWYQQSLDQGLQFLIQYYNGEERAKGNILERFSAQQFPDLHSELNLSSLELGDSALYFCASSVGLGTYEQYFGPGTRLTVT.

The rearrangement links TRBV28 to TRBJ2-6; unclear D gene. The CDR3 is 16 amino acids. Trimming cost V 11 bases and J 0 bases, with 17 bases left between them. Germline lookup yields CDR1 MDHEN and CDR2 SYDVKM. CDR3 DNA: TGTGCCGTCGAAGTGGCAGTTTCCTCTGGGGCCAACGTCCTGACTTTC. Translation: CAVEVAVSSGANVLTF. Combining the CDR3 with reference TRBV28 and TRBJ2-6 gives the whole variable domain DVKVTQSSRYLVKRTGEKVFLECVQDMDHENMFWYRQDPGLGLRLIYFSYDVKMKEKGDIPEGYSVSREKKERFSLILESASTNQTSMYLCAVEVAVSSGANVLTFGAGSRLTVL.

This clone came up a few times. A read error may produce the germline difference seen at one junction end. J is TRBJ2-1 and V is TRBV6-1; weak D call: TRBD2 (6 bases). Germline assignment: CDR1 MNHNS and CDR2 SASEGT. This CDR3 has 11 amino acids. CDR3 sequence: CAISEEGEQFF. In DNA form, the CDR3 reads TGTGCCATCAGTGAGGAGGGTGAGCAGTTCTTC.